Given below is one T cell receptor beta chain in context. There is no known antigen for this receptor. Nothing much larger sits one base from this clone, and base qualities are not available. Counted from cysteine to phenylalanine, this CDR3 has 15 amino acids. Only the CDR3 DNA stays, 45 bases, in frame from base 1. For CDR1 and CDR2, the germline V gene lists MNHEY and SVGAGI. V and J lose 8 bases and 5 bases, and a span of 18 bases separates them. TCRbeta CDR3 regions were amplified from genomic DNA by means of the immunoSEQ Assay, a bias-controlled multiplex PCR. Per the source publication's procedure: Nucleated cell counts per sample were estimated from amplification of reference gene primers within the assay. Sequence reads were collapsed and filtered to measure the absolute abundance of every unique TCRbeta CDR3 rearrangement. For each sample, productive Simpson clonality was calculated as the square root of Simpson's diversity index over productive rearrangements. TCRdb obtained this table from immuneACCESS and retained in-frame rearrangements with V and J assigned. These tables miss some clones; where compared with another copy, unresolved V genes account for less than half of the shortfall, and the remainder is unexplained. V and J calls and clone size are given by that table; D and trimming were obtained from the DNA. The table for this sample lists roughly 20,000 clones; approximately 90% of them were counted only once. Approximately 11% of the sample is in the top ten clones.

The data originate from a study of blood T cell repertoires in COVID-19 (dated by TCRdb to between 2020 and 2021). As for the study more broadly: The collaborator samples originated in the United States, Italy and Spain and spanned the acute and convalescent phases of COVID-19. Where available, HLA class I and class II types were taken from metadata supplied by the sample provider and were not determined by assay-based typing. Deeply sampled blood TCRbeta repertoires from subjects exposed to, actively infected with, or recovered from COVID-19 were included in the dataset. The prospective study material was composed of cDNA or gDNA derived from T cells, B-cell-depleted T cells, or PBMCs. A freely available public database, intended as a resource for researchers studying the immune response to SARS-CoV-2, is where the repertoires were released. The sample metadata nearly always contained a de-identified subject ID, COVID-19 status, age in years and sex. The samples were drawn from the first 160 participants of the ongoing ImmuneRACE study and from 950 to 1,500 subjects provided by 6 global collaborators. Overall study results and their limits: The quantity of clinical and demographic metadata differed by source and by participant and was supplied without curation.

The collaborating institutions used their own protocols to collect whole blood in K2EDTA tubes. Collaborator samples were shipped for TCRbeta analysis as frozen whole blood, isolated PBMCs, or DNA extracted from either sample type. The chain joins TRBV6-5 to TRBJ1-4; TRBD1 is perhaps the D gene, given 6 matching bases. Input material: peripheral blood. The sequence derives from a human donor in a cohort sampled during active COVID-19. The CDR3 region reads CASSRGGAGNEKLFF. The DNA sequence is TGTGCCAGCTCCCGGGGGGGGGCTGGAAATGAAAAACTGTTTTTT.